This T cell receptor beta chain was captured by sequencing in a study of human T cells and chemical hapten exposure. Looking at the study overall: Diphenylcyclopropenone, dosed weekly to the scalp, was given to patients throughout the approximately 25-week study. Study conclusions and caveats: Expanded TCRs made up significantly more big CDR3 similarity clusters than controls did.

Noted time point: patch test 2, 6 weeks after DPC sensitization. Noted treatment: therapeutic diphenylcyclopropenone sensitization with weekly scalp DPC. Many counts were recorded for this clonotype. Its antigen is still unknown. Trimming removed 5 bases from V and 4 bases from J; junction bases left unmatched: 11. Germline loops: CDR1 SGHAT, CDR2 FQNNGV. CDR3 length: 16 residues. Library preparation tagged each individual cDNA molecule with a unique molecular identifier. TCRdb reprocessed the RACE reads via MiXCR and lists one record per CDR3 protein. The sample shows approximately 120,000 distinct CDR3 sequences, roughly 9% of them seen only once.

The sequence was obtained from a woman aged 40 to 50 with alopecia areata. Some clones in this sample may be carry-over from other donors' samples. This chain uses TRBV11-2 with TRBJ2-1, with 7 nucleotides matching TRBD2. Sequencing used whole blood, obtained in connection with sensitization to the hapten diphenylcyclopropenone (DPC). CDR3 bases: TGTGCCAGCAGCACCCACCTTAGCGGGCCTTACAATGAGCAGTTCTTC. This codes for CASSTHLSGPYNEQFF.